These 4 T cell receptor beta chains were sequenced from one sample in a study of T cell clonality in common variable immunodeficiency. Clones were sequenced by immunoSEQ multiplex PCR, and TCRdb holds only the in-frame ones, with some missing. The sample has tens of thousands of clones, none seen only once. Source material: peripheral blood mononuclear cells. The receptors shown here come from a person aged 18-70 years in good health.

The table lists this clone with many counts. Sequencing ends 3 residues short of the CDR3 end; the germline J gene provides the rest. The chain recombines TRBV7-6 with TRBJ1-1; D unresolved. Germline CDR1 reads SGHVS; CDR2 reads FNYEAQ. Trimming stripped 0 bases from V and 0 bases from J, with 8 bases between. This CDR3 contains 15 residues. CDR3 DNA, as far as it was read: TGTGCCAGCAGCTTAGCAGGTCTCATGAACACTGAA. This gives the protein CASSLAGLMNTE. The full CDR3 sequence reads CASSLAGLMNTEAFF.

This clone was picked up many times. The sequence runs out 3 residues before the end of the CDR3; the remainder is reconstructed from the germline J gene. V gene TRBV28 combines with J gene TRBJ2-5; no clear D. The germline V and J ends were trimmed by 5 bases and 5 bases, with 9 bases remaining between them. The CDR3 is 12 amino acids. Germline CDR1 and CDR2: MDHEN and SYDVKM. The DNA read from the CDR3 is TGTGCCAGCAGTCTGTCCGCGGAGACC. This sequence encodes CASSLSAET. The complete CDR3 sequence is CASSLSAETQYF.

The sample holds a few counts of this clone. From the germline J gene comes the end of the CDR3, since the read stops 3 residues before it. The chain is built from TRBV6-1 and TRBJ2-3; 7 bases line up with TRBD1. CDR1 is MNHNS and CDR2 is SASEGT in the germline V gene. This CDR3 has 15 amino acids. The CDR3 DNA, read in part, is TGTGCCAGCAGTGAAGTAGTAACAGGGGTGCAGCCG. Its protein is CASSEVVTGVQP. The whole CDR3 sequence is CASSEVVTGVQPQYF.

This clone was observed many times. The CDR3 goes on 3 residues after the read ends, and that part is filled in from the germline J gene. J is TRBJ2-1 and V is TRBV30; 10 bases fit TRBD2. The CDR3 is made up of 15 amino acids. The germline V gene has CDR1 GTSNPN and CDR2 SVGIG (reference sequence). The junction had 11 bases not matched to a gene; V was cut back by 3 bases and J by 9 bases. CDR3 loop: CAWSRTSGRVGEQFF. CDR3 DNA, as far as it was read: TGTGCCTGGAGCCGGACTAGCGGACGAGTGGGTGAG.